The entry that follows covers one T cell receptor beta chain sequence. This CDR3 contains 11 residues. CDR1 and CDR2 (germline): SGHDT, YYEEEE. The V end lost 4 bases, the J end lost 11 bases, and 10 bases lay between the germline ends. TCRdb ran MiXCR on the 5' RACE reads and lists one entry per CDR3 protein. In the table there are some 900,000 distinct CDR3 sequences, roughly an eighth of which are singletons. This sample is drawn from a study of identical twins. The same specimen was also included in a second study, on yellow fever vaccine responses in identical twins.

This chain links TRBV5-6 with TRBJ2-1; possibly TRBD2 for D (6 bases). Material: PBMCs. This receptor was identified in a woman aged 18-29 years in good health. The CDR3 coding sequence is TGTGCCAGCAGCAAGACTAGTAAGCAGTTCTTC. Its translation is CASSKTSKQFF. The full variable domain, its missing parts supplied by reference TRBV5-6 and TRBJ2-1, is DAGVTQSPTHLIKTRGQQVTLRCSPKSGHDTVSWYQQALGQGPQFIFQYYEEEERQRGNFPDRFSGHQFPNYSSELNVNALLLGDSALYLCASSKTSKQFFGPGTRLTVL.